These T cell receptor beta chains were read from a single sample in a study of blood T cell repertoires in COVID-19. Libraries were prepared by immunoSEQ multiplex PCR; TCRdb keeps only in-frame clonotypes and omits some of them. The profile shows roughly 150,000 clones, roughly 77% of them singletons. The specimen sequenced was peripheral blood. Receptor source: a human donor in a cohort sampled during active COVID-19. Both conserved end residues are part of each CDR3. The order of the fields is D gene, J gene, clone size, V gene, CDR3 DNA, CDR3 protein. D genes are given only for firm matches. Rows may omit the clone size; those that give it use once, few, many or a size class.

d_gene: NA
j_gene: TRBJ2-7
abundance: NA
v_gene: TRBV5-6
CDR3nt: TGTGCCAGCAGCTTGTGGGGTAGCGGAACCTACGAGCAGTACTTC
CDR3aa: CASSLWGSGTYEQYF

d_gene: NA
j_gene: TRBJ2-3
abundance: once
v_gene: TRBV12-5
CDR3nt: TGTGCTAGTGGTTTAGGCCAGACTAGGGTTAGCACAGATACGCAGTATTTT
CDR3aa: CASGLGQTRVSTDTQYF

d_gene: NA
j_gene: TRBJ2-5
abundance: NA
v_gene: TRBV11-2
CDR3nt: TGTGCCAGCAGCTCCGCTACTAGCCGGGAGACCCAGTACTTC
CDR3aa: CASSSATSRETQYF

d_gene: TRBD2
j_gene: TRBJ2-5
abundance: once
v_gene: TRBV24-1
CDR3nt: TGTGCCACCCCGAGCGGGAGGGCGAGGGAGACCCAGTACTTC
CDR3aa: CATPSGRARETQYF

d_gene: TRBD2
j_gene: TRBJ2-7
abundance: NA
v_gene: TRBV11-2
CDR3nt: TGTGCCAGCAGCCATGGACTAGCGGGTCTCTACGAGCAGTACTTC
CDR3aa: CASSHGLAGLYEQYF

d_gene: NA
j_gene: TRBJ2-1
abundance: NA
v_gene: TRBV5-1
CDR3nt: TGCGCCAGCAGCTTGGGACTAGAACACAATGAGCAGTTCTTC
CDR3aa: CASSLGLEHNEQFF

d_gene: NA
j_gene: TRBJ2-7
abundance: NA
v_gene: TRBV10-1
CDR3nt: TGCGCCAGCAGTGAGTTAGGGACAGAGCAGTACTTC
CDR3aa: CASSELGTEQYF

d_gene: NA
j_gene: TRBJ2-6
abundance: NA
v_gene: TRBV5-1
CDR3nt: TGCGCCAGCAGCTTGGCTTCACTAGCCCCCAGCTCTGGGGCCAACGTCCTGACTTTC
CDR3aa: CASSLASLAPSSGANVLTF

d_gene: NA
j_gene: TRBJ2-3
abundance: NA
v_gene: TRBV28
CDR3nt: TGTGCCAGCAGTCGCGGGGGCAGCACAGATACGCAGTATTTT
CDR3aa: CASSRGGSTDTQYF

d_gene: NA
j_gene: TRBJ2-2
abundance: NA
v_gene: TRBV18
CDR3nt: TGTGCCAGCTCACCCGACAGGTCCGGCGCCGGGGAGCTGTTTTTT
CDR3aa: CASSPDRSGAGELFF

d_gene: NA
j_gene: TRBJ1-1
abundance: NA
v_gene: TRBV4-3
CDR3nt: TGCGCCAGCAGCCAGGGCTGGGGGGTTACTGAAGCTTTCTTT
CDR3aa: CASSQGWGVTEAFF

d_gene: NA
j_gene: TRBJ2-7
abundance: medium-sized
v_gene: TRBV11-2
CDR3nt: TGTGCCAGCAGCCCAGTTCGAACCTACGAATCGGGTTCCTACGAGCAGTACTTC
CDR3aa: CASSPVRTYESGSYEQYF

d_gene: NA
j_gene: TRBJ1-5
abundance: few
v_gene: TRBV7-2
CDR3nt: TGTGCCAGCAGCTTAAATACAGGGCTGACCCTTAGCAATCAGCCCCAGCATTTT
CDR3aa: CASSLNTGLTLSNQPQHF

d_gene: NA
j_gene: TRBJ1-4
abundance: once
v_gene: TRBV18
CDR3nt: TGTGCCAGCTCACCACAGGGAGCTCGAGCTAATGAAAAACTGTTTTTT
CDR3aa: CASSPQGARANEKLFF

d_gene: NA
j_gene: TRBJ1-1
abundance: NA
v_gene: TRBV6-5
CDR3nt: TGTGCCAGCATCCCTGGGGGGGCCCACACTGAAGCTTTCTTT
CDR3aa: CASIPGGAHTEAFF

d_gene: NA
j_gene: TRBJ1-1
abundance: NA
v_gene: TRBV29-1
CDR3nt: TGCAGCGTTGCCAGGGCAATGAACACTGAAGCTTTCTTT
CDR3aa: CSVARAMNTEAFF

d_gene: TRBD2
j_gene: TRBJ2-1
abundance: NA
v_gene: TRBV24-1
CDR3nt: TGTGCCACCGCTTCCAGGGTTACTAGCGGGGGCCCCAATGAGCAGTTCTTC
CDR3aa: CATASRVTSGGPNEQFF

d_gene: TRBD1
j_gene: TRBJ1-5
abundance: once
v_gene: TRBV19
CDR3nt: TGTGCCAGTAGTATCGTAGGACAGGAGCAGCATTTT
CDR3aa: CASSIVGQEQHF

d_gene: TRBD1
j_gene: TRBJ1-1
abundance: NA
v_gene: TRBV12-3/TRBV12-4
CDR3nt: TGTGCCAGCAGCGACCAGGGGGATACTGAAGCTTTCTTT
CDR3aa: CASSDQGDTEAFF

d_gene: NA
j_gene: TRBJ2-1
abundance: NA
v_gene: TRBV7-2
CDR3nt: TGTGCCAGCAGCCCGACCGGCGGTCTCCTTGATGAGCAGTTCTTC
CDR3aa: CASSPTGGLLDEQFF

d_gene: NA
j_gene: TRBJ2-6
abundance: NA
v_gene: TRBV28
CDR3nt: TGTGCCAGCAGTTCTACCTCCGCTGGGGCCAACGTCCTGACTTTC
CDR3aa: CASSSTSAGANVLTF

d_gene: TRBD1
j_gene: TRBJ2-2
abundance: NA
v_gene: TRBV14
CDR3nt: TGTGCCAGCAGCCCCGTGGCCGGGACAGGGTTCACCGGGGAGCTGTTTTTT
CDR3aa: CASSPVAGTGFTGELFF

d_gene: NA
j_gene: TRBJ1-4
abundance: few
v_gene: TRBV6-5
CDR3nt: TGTGCCAGCAGTAGCGGACTCAAAAAACTGTTTTTT
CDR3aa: CASSSGLKKLFF

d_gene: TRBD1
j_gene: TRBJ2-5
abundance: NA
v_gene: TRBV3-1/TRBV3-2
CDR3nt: TGTGCCAGCAGCCCAGGACAGGTTAGGGAGACCCAGTACTTC
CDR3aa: CASSPGQVRETQYF

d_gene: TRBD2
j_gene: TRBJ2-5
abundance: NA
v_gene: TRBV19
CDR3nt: TGTGCCAGTATGGGGGAGGGGACTAGCAAGGAGACCCAGTACTTC
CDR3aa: CASMGEGTSKETQYF

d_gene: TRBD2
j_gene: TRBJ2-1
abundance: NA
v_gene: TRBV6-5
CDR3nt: TGTGCCAGCAGTAACGGGGGGGCCCACAATGAGCAGTTCTTC
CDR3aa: CASSNGGAHNEQFF

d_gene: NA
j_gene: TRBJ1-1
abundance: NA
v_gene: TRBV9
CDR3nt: TGTGCCAGCAGCGTGGGGGACACAAACACTGAAGCTTTCTTT
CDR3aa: CASSVGDTNTEAFF

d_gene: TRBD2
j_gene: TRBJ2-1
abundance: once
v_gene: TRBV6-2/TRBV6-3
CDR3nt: TGTGCCAGCAGTTATAATGGCGGGGGAGGCTACAATGAGCAGTTCTTC
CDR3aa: CASSYNGGGGYNEQFF

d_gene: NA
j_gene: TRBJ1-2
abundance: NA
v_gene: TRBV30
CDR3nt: TGTGCCTGGAGTTATCCCGGGGGGCAGGGTGTCTTTTGGCGCTATGGCTACACCTTC
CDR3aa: CAWSYPGGQGVFWRYGYTF

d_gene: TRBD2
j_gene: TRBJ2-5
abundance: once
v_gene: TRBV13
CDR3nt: TGTGCCAGCAGCCGGCTAGCGGGGGGCGGTGAGACCCAGTACTTC
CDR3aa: CASSRLAGGGETQYF

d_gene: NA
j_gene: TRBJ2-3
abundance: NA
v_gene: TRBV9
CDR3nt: TGTGCCAGCAGCGCAACCCGGGGGAATGGATTGGGGGATACGCAGTATTTT
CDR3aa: CASSATRGNGLGDTQYF

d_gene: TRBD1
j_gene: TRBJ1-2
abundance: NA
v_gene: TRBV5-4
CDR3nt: TGTGCCAGCAGCACATCGGGACAGAACTATGGCTACACCTTC
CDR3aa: CASSTSGQNYGYTF

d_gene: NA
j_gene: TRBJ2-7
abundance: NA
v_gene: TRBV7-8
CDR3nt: TGTGCCAGCAGCATAGCCTTGGCGGCCTCTTACTACGAGCAGTACTTC
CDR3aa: CASSIALAASYYEQYF

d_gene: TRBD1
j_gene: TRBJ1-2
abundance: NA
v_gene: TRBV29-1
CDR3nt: TGCAGCTCTTCGGACAGGGAACATGGCTACACCTTC
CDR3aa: CSSSDREHGYTF

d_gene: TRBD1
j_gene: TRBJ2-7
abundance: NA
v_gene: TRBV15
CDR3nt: TGTGCCACCAGCAGAGAACAGGGGTGGTACGAGCAGTACTTC
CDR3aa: CATSREQGWYEQYF

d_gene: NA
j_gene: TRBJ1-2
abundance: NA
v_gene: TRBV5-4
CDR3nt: TGTGCCAGCAGCTTGGGGCAGGGCCTCTCCTATGGCTACACCTTC
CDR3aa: CASSLGQGLSYGYTF

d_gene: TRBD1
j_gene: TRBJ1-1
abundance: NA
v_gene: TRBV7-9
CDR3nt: TGTGCCAGCGCGCGAATCGCCGGGACAGGGGACACTGAAGCTTTCTTT
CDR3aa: CASARIAGTGDTEAFF

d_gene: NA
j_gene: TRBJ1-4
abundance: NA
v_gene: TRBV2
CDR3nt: TGTGCCAGCAGCGGGTCCACAACTAATGAAAAACTGTTTTTT
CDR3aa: CASSGSTTNEKLFF

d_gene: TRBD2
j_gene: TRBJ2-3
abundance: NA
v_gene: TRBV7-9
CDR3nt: TGTGCCAGCAGCCTAGCGGGAGGCACAGATACGCAGTATTTT
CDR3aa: CASSLAGGTDTQYF

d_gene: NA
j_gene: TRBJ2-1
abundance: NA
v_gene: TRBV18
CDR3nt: TGTGCCAGCTCCTCAGGAAATAATGAGCAGTTCTTC
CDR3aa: CASSSGNNEQFF

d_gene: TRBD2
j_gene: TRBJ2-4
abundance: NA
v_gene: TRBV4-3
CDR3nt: TGCGCCAGCAGCCAAGGATTAGCGGGAACAGCCAAAAACATTCAGTACTTC
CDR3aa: CASSQGLAGTAKNIQYF

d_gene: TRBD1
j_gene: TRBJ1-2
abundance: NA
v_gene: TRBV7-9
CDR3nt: TGTGCCAGCGCGGAGGACAGGGTGTCGGGAGACTATGGCTACACCTTC
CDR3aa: CASAEDRVSGDYGYTF

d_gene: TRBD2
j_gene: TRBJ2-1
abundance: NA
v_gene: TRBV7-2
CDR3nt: TGTGCCAGCAGCGGACGACTAGCGAACAATGAGCAGTTCTTC
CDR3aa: CASSGRLANNEQFF